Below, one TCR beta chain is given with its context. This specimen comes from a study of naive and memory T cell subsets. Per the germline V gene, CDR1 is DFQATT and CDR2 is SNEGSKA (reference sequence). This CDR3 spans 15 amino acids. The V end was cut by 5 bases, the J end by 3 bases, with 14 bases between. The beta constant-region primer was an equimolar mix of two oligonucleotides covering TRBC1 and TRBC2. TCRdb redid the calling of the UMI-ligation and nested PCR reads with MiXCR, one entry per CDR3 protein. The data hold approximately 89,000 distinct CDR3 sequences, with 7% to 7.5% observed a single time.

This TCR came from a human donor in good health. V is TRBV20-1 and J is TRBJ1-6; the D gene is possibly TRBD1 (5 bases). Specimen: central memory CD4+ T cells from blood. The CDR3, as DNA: TGCAGTGCTGTCACAGGACAACACTATAATTCACCCCTCCACTTT. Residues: CSAVTGQHYNSPLHF.